A selection of T cell receptor beta chains follows, all from one sample in a study of T cells after yellow fever vaccination. TCRdb re-called the 5' RACE reads through MiXCR, storing one row per CDR3 protein. The sample lists about 580,000 distinct CDR3 sequences, about 17% occurring once. Material: PBMCs, obtained 5 days after the first yellow fever vaccination. These receptors were collected from a man aged 18 to 30 who received the YFV17D yellow fever vaccine. Both conserved end residues are part of each CDR3. D genes are given only for firm matches. For some rows the clone size is stated as once, few or many, or as a class when expanded; others skip it.

J gene: TRBJ1-3
V gene: TRBV7-2
clone size: .
D gene: .
CDR3 protein: CASSASTGPGNTIYF
CDR3 DNA: TGTGCCAGCAGCGCGTCGACAGGCCCTGGAAACACCATATATTTT

J gene: TRBJ2-3
V gene: TRBV7-8
clone size: .
D gene: TRBD1
CDR3 protein: CASSSGTGADTQYF
CDR3 DNA: TGTGCCAGCAGCTCCGGGACAGGGGCCGATACGCAGTATTTT

J gene: TRBJ2-4
V gene: TRBV12-3/TRBV12-4
clone size: many
D gene: .
CDR3 protein: CASSPGPPGEAKNIQYF
CDR3 DNA: TGTGCCAGCAGTCCAGGGCCTCCGGGGGAAGCCAAAAACATTCAGTACTTC

J gene: TRBJ1-1
V gene: TRBV10-3
clone size: few
D gene: .
CDR3 protein: CAISIQRGTEAFF
CDR3 DNA: TGTGCCATCAGTATTCAGCGGGGAACCGAAGCTTTCTTT

J gene: TRBJ2-5
V gene: TRBV18
clone size: .
D gene: .
CDR3 protein: CASSPAGLMGETQYF
CDR3 DNA: TGTGCCAGCTCACCAGCGGGACTCATGGGGGAGACCCAGTACTTC

J gene: TRBJ2-1
V gene: TRBV2
clone size: few
D gene: TRBD2
CDR3 protein: CASTLAGVFNEQFF
CDR3 DNA: TGTGCCAGCACGCTAGCGGGGGTTTTCAATGAGCAGTTCTTC

J gene: TRBJ2-1
V gene: TRBV24-1
clone size: few
D gene: TRBD1
CDR3 protein: CATAGDRVSYNEQFF
CDR3 DNA: TGTGCCACAGCTGGGGACAGGGTCTCCTACAATGAGCAGTTCTTC

J gene: TRBJ2-1
V gene: TRBV7-9
clone size: few
D gene: TRBD2
CDR3 protein: CASSLRKASGGAGEQFF
CDR3 DNA: TGTGCCAGCAGCCTTAGGAAAGCTAGCGGGGGGGCCGGGGAGCAGTTCTTC

J gene: TRBJ2-7
V gene: TRBV6-5
clone size: few
D gene: .
CDR3 protein: CASSSRRDYEQYF
CDR3 DNA: TGTGCCAGCAGTTCCCGACGAGATTACGAGCAGTACTTC

J gene: TRBJ1-6
V gene: TRBV7-2
clone size: few
D gene: TRBD1
CDR3 protein: CASSLDRGRPSPLHF
CDR3 DNA: TGTGCCAGCAGCTTAGACAGGGGGCGCCCCTCACCCCTCCACTTT

J gene: TRBJ2-1
V gene: TRBV7-9
clone size: few
D gene: .
CDR3 protein: CASSQDLGEQFF
CDR3 DNA: TGTGCCAGCAGCCAAGATTTAGGTGAGCAGTTCTTC

J gene: TRBJ2-1
V gene: TRBV5-1
clone size: few
D gene: .
CDR3 protein: CASSLGGDPNEQFF
CDR3 DNA: TGCGCCAGCAGCTTGGGGGGGGACCCAAATGAGCAGTTCTTC

J gene: TRBJ2-7
V gene: TRBV5-4
clone size: few
D gene: TRBD2
CDR3 protein: CASSPGLAGSSYEQYF
CDR3 DNA: TGTGCCAGCAGCCCGGGACTAGCGGGGTCCTCCTACGAGCAGTACTTC

J gene: TRBJ2-1
V gene: TRBV7-9
clone size: few
D gene: .
CDR3 protein: CASKEVSGPNEQFF
CDR3 DNA: TGTGCCAGCAAAGAGGTCTCAGGCCCCAATGAGCAGTTCTTC

J gene: TRBJ2-7
V gene: TRBV7-2
clone size: .
D gene: .
CDR3 protein: CASSPGQLYEQYF
CDR3 DNA: TGTGCCAGCAGCCCAGGACAGCTCTACGAGCAGTACTTC

J gene: TRBJ2-5
V gene: TRBV7-9
clone size: .
D gene: .
CDR3 protein: CASSLAPRIQETQYF
CDR3 DNA: TGTGCCAGCAGCTTAGCCCCCAGAATCCAAGAGACCCAGTACTTC

J gene: TRBJ2-5
V gene: TRBV6-1
clone size: few
D gene: .
CDR3 protein: CASSSYVASWETQYF
CDR3 DNA: TGTGCCAGCTCCTCCTACGTTGCATCGTGGGAGACCCAGTACTTC

J gene: TRBJ2-1
V gene: TRBV11-2
clone size: many
D gene: .
CDR3 protein: CASSRAGTPVGKQFF
CDR3 DNA: TGTGCCAGCAGTCGAGCCGGGACCCCTGTTGGGAAGCAGTTCTTC

J gene: TRBJ2-1
V gene: TRBV5-5
clone size: few
D gene: TRBD2
CDR3 protein: CASSLAGTRFNEQFF
CDR3 DNA: TGTGCCAGCAGCTTGGCCGGGACTAGATTCAATGAGCAGTTCTTC

J gene: TRBJ1-1
V gene: TRBV4-1
clone size: .
D gene: .
CDR3 protein: CASSPIGLTNTEAFF
CDR3 DNA: TGCGCCAGCAGCCCGATCGGACTGACGAACACTGAAGCTTTCTTT

J gene: TRBJ2-3
V gene: TRBV24-1
clone size: many
D gene: .
CDR3 protein: CATTDPALPDTQYF
CDR3 DNA: TGTGCCACCACTGACCCCGCGCTCCCAGATACGCAGTATTTT

J gene: TRBJ1-6
V gene: TRBV20-1
clone size: few
D gene: TRBD1
CDR3 protein: CSARKVEGTGYLHF
CDR3 DNA: TGCAGTGCTAGAAAAGTTGAAGGGACAGGCTACCTCCACTTT

J gene: TRBJ2-3
V gene: TRBV5-1
clone size: few
D gene: .
CDR3 protein: CASSLESTTDTQYF
CDR3 DNA: TGCGCCAGCAGCTTGGAGTCAACCACAGATACGCAGTATTTT

J gene: TRBJ1-1
V gene: TRBV20-1
clone size: .
D gene: .
CDR3 protein: CSAPPTGRTEAFF
CDR3 DNA: TGCAGTGCTCCCCCCACAGGGCGCACTGAAGCTTTCTTT

J gene: TRBJ2-1
V gene: TRBV18
clone size: .
D gene: TRBD2
CDR3 protein: CASSPTSSALDEQFF
CDR3 DNA: TGTGCCAGCTCCCCGACTAGCAGTGCGCTAGATGAGCAGTTCTTC

J gene: TRBJ2-3
V gene: TRBV4-2
clone size: many
D gene: TRBD2
CDR3 protein: CASSQGLAHYTDTQYF
CDR3 DNA: TGTGCCAGCAGCCAGGGACTAGCGCACTACACAGATACGCAGTATTTT

J gene: TRBJ1-2
V gene: TRBV4-3
clone size: .
D gene: .
CDR3 protein: CASSQLYKDPYGYTF
CDR3 DNA: TGCGCCAGCAGCCAACTCTACAAGGACCCCTATGGCTACACCTTC

J gene: TRBJ2-4
V gene: TRBV2
clone size: .
D gene: .
CDR3 protein: CASRPWAKNIQYF
CDR3 DNA: TGTGCCAGCAGGCCCTGGGCCAAAAACATTCAGTACTTC

J gene: TRBJ2-1
V gene: TRBV6-1
clone size: .
D gene: .
CDR3 protein: CASDPKGPYNEQFF
CDR3 DNA: TGTGCCTCGGACCCGAAGGGTCCCTACAATGAGCAGTTCTTC

J gene: TRBJ2-3
V gene: TRBV11-2
clone size: .
D gene: TRBD2
CDR3 protein: CASSGSGGQIDTQYF
CDR3 DNA: TGTGCCAGCAGCGGGTCGGGGGGGCAGATAGATACGCAGTATTTT

J gene: TRBJ2-1
V gene: TRBV4-3
clone size: many
D gene: .
CDR3 protein: CASSQDSSSYNEQFF
CDR3 DNA: TGCGCCAGCAGCCAAGACAGTAGCTCCTACAATGAGCAGTTCTTC

J gene: TRBJ2-3
V gene: TRBV4-2
clone size: .
D gene: TRBD2
CDR3 protein: CASSLGTSRRTDTQYF
CDR3 DNA: TGTGCCAGCAGCCTAGGGACTAGCCGCCGCACAGATACGCAGTATTTT

J gene: TRBJ1-2
V gene: TRBV12-3/TRBV12-4
clone size: .
D gene: .
CDR3 protein: CASRPTLQNSGGYTF
CDR3 DNA: TGTGCCAGCAGACCTACCCTACAAAACAGCGGTGGCTACACCTTC

J gene: TRBJ2-5
V gene: TRBV7-2
clone size: .
D gene: .
CDR3 protein: CASSLGTPALETQYF
CDR3 DNA: TGTGCCAGCAGCCTGGGGACCCCAGCCCTAGAGACCCAGTACTTC

J gene: TRBJ1-2
V gene: TRBV30
clone size: .
D gene: .
CDR3 protein: CAWSTGPTFYGYTF
CDR3 DNA: TGTGCCTGGAGCACGGGACCCACCTTTTATGGCTACACCTTC

J gene: TRBJ2-4
V gene: TRBV11-2
clone size: .
D gene: TRBD1
CDR3 protein: CASSHWTGPTKNIQYF
CDR3 DNA: TGTGCCAGCAGCCATTGGACAGGGCCGACCAAAAACATTCAGTACTTC

J gene: TRBJ1-5
V gene: TRBV12-3/TRBV12-4
clone size: .
D gene: .
CDR3 protein: CASSTDGRARPQHF
CDR3 DNA: TGTGCCAGCAGTACGGACGGCCGAGCGAGGCCCCAGCATTTT

J gene: TRBJ2-2
V gene: TRBV3-1
clone size: .
D gene: .
CDR3 protein: CASSQVGAPTGELFF
CDR3 DNA: TGTGCCAGCAGCCAAGTCGGTGCACCCACCGGGGAGCTGTTTTTT

J gene: TRBJ2-4
V gene: TRBV4-1
clone size: few
D gene: .
CDR3 protein: CASSQGLVAKNIQYF
CDR3 DNA: TGCGCCAGCAGCCAAGGGCTGGTGGCCAAAAACATTCAGTACTTC

J gene: TRBJ2-5
V gene: TRBV20-1
clone size: .
D gene: .
CDR3 protein: CSARDLQQETQYF
CDR3 DNA: TGCAGTGCTAGAGATCTCCAGCAAGAGACCCAGTACTTC

J gene: TRBJ1-1
V gene: TRBV12-3/TRBV12-4
clone size: .
D gene: .
CDR3 protein: CASARDENTEAFF
CDR3 DNA: TGTGCCAGCGCCCGGGACGAGAACACTGAAGCTTTCTTT